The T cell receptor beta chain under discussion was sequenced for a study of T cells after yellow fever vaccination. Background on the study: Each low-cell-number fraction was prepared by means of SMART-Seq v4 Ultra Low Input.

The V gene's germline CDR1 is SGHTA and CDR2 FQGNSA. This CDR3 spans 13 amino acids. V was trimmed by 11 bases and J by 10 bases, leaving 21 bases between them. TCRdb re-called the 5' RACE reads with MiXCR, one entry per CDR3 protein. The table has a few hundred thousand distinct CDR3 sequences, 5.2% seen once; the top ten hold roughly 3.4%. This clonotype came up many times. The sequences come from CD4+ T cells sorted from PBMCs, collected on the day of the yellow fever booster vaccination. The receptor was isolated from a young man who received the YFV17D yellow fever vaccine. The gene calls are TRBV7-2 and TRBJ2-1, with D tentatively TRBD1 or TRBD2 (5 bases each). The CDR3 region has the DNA TGTGCCGCTAGGCCGGGGACCGCCGGGGAGCAGTTCTTC. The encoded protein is CAARPGTAGEQFF.